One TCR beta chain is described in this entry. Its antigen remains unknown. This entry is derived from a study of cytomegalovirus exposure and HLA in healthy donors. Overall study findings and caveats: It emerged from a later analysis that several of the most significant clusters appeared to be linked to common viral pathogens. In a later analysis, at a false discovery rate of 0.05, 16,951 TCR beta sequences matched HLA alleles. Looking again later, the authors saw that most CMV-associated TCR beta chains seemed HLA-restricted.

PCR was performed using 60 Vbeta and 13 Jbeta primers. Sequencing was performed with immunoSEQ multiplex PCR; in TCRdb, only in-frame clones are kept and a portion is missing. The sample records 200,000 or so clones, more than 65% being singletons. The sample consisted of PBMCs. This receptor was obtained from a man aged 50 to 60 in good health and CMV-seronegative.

CDR3 residues: CASSLPSGYEQYF. CDR3 DNA: TGTGCCAGCAGCTTACCTAGCGGCTACGAGCAGTACTTC. The chain is built from TRBV11-1 and TRBJ2-7; 7 bases line up with TRBD2. The J segment lost 3 bases and the V segment lost 2 bases, leaving 1 base of the junction unmatched. The CDR3 runs 13 residues. Germline V gene sequence: CDR1 SGHAT, CDR2 FQDESV (reference sequence).